This T cell receptor beta chain was sequenced for a study of cytomegalovirus exposure and HLA in healthy donors. About the study: Most donors, around 81% of some 400 genotyped, fell in the Caucasian-associated ancestry cluster.

With 60 Vbeta and 13 Jbeta primers, the PCR was carried out. Sequenced by immunoSEQ multiplex PCR; TCRdb stores in-frame clones only, minus some. The sample carries around 130,000 clones, 81% recorded once. Germline trimming cut 0 bases from V and 2 bases from J; bases unmatched to any gene: 3. In germline, CDR1 is SGHRS, CDR2 YFSETQ. The CDR3 runs to 15 residues. This clone was seen just once. Its antigen is still unknown. Study observations and caveats: Most TCR beta V segments were productive about 87% or about 30% of the time in an earlier analysis. The authors reported that TCR beta sequences could predict HLA-A and HLA-B alleles. These predictions were accurate for most subjects in the first cohort.

The sequencing input was PBMCs. The chain combines TRBV5-1 with TRBJ2-7; 9 bases agree with TRBD1. The sequence came from a man aged 18 to 30 in good health and CMV-seronegative. Here the CDR3 reads CASSLVGTGTYEQYF. The DNA for the CDR3 is TGCGCCAGCAGCTTGGTTGGGACAGGGACCTACGAGCAGTACTTC. Full variable domain (rest looked up from reference TRBV5-1 and TRBJ2-7): KAGVTQTPRYLIKTRGQQVTLSCSPISGHRSVSWYQQTPGQGLQFLFEYFSETQRNKGNFPGRFSGRQFSNSRSEMNVSTLELGDSALYLCASSLVGTGTYEQYFGPGTRLTVT.